A single sample gave rise to the 4 T cell receptor beta chains below, sequenced in a study of T cell repertoires in cytomegalovirus infection (dated by TCRdb to between 2017 and 2020). The antigens these receptors bind are not known. Explained via the paper, the treatment or condition label denotes: in vitro stimulation with specific CMV peptide epitopes to enrich CMV-specific T cells. TCRdb shows the sequencer as Illumina HiSeq 1500. The public sequencing data were trimmed at Q25 with fastp and processed into clonotypes with MiXCR by TCRdb, which kept only in-frame beta chains. All rows with the same CDR3 protein become a single entry with the most common DNA and genes. The sample profile shows approximately 71,000 distinct CDR3 sequences; about 20% of them were found once. The ten largest clones add up to 55% to 75% of the sample. Sequences were derived from CD8+ T cells from cultured PBMCs, sampled from culture after CMV antigen stimulation. These receptor sequences come from a human donor in good health (CMV status not recorded). Some clones in this sample may be carry-over from other donors' samples.

This clonotype was recorded many times. CDR3 sequence (DNA): TGTGCCAGCAGCTTTCTAGCGGGGGAAGGGGAGACCCAGTACTTC. Translation gives CASSFLAGEGETQYF. The J gene is TRBJ2-5, the V gene TRBV7-2, with 10 bases matching TRBD2. The germline CDR1 and CDR2 sequences are SGHTA and FQGNSA. J lost 5 bases, V lost 3 bases, and 6 bases had no gene match. This CDR3 has 15 amino acids. Combining the CDR3 with reference TRBV7-2 and TRBJ2-5 gives the whole variable domain GAGVSQSPSNKVTEKGKDVELRCDPISGHTALYWYRQSLGQGLEFLIYFQGNSAPDKSGLPSDRFSAERTGGSVSTLTIQRTQQEDSAVYLCASSFLAGEGETQYFGPGTRLLVL.

The J gene is TRBJ1-5, the V gene TRBV27; 9 bases fit TRBD1. The germline gives CDR1 MNHEY, CDR2 SMNVEV (reference sequence). This CDR3 is built from 14 residues. J was trimmed by 1 base and V by 8 bases; bases with no gene match: 3. The CDR3 DNA reads TGTGCCAGCGGGACAGGGAGCAGCAATCAGCCCCAGCATTTT. It codes for CASGTGSSNQPQHF.

The chain couples TRBV9 to TRBJ1-3; 7 nucleotides align to TRBD1. CDR3 length equals 16 residues. Trimming removed 0 bases from V and 2 bases from J; junction bases left unmatched: 5. Germline CDR1 and CDR2: SGDLS and YYNGEE. The DNA of the CDR3 is TGTGCCAGCAGCGTAGTGGGACAGACCCCTGGAAACACCATATATTTT. This codes for CASSVVGQTPGNTIYF.

This clonotype was detected a few times. The chain recombines TRBV27 with TRBJ1-5, with D uncertain. Germline lookup yields CDR1 MNHEY and CDR2 SMNVEV (reference sequence). The CDR3 runs to 14 residues. V was shortened by 0 bases and J by 3 bases, with 6 bases between the two germline ends. CDR3 sequence (DNA): TGTGCCAGCAGTTTATCAGGGATCAATCAGCCCCAGCATTTT. The encoded protein is CASSLSGINQPQHF.